The clone carrying this TCR beta chain was recorded many times. The CDR3 totals 12 residues. Germline V gives CDR1 SGHRS, CDR2 YFSETQ. Trimming took off 5 bases at V and 0 bases at J, with 6 bases between the two ends. The data stem from a study of T-cell reconstitution after alpha-beta-depleted transplantation in children. Preparation of the TCRbeta library was carried out with unique molecular identifiers. TCRdb reprocessed the PCR reads via MiXCR and lists one record per CDR3 protein. The repertoire has around 78,000 distinct CDR3 sequences, about 6.7% of them found once; the top ten carry about 2.3%.

Here the sequenced sample was PBMCs from the stem cell graft donor, taken from the stem cell graft. The V call is TRBV5-1, the J call TRBJ2-7; D gene unclear. This clonotype originated in a human donor who donated a stem cell graft to a child with acute lymphoblastic leukemia. The CDR3 protein is CASSRDSYEQYF. CDR3 bases: TGCGCCAGCAGTCGTGACTCCTACGAGCAGTACTTC.